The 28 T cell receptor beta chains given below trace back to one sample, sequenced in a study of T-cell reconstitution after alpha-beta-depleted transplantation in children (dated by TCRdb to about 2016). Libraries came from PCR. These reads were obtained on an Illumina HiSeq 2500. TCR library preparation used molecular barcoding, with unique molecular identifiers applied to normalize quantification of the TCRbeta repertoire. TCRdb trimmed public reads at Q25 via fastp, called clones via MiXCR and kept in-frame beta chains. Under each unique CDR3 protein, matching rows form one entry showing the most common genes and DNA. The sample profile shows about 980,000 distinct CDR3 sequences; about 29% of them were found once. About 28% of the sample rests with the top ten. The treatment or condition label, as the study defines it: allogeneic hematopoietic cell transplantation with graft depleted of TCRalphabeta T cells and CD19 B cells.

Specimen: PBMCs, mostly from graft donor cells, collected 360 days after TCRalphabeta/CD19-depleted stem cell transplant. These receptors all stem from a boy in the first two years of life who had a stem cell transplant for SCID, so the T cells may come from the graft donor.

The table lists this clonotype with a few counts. CDR3 residues: CASSFGTRICGYTF. The DNA for the CDR3 is TGCGCCAGCAGCTTTGGGACTAGGATATGTGGCTACACCTTC. This chain links TRBV5-1 with TRBJ1-2, with D possibly being TRBD1 (5 bases). V shed 2 bases and J shed 7 bases, with 15 bases lying between them. This CDR3 region has 14 residues. CDR1 and CDR2 from the germline V gene are SGHRS and YFSETQ.

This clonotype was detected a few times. The CDR3 is CASSFPGPFYNEQFF. The DNA for the CDR3 is TGTGCCAGCAGCTTCCCGGGGCCCTTCTACAATGAGCAGTTCTTC. This chain connects TRBV5-5 to TRBJ2-1; D is possibly TRBD1 or TRBD2 (5 bases each). Between the trimmed V and J ends, which lost 2 bases and 3 bases, there was a span of 12 bases. Germline V gene lookup returns CDR1 SGHKS and CDR2 YYEKEE (reference sequence). The CDR3 has 15 residues.

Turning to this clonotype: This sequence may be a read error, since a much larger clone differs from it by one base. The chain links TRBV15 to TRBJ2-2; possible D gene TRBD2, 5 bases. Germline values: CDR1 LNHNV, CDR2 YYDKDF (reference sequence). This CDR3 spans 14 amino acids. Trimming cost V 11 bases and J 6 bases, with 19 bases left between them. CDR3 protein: CASNNGVEAGELFF. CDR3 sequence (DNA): TGTGCCTCAAACAACGGGGTAGAGGCCGGGGAGCTGTTTTTT.

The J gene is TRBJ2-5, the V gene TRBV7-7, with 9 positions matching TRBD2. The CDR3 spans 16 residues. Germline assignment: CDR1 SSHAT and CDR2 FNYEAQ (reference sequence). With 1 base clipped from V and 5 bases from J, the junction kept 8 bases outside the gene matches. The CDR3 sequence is CASSLGAGGPMETQYF. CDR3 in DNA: TGTGCCAGCAGCTTAGGGGCGGGGGGGCCTATGGAGACCCAGTACTTC.

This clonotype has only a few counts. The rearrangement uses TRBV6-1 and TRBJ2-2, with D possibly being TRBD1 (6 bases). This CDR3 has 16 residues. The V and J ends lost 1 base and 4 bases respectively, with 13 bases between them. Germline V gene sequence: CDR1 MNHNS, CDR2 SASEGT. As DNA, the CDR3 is TGTGCCAGCAGTGAAGAAAGGAACAGGGCCACCGGGGAGCTGTTTTTT. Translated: CASSEERNRATGELFF.

The CDR3 coding sequence is TGTGCCAGCAGCCTCTTAAGGGAAAAACTGTTTTTT. It is translated as CASSLLREKLFF. V usage is TRBV12-3 or TRBV12-4 and J usage is TRBJ1-4; D gene uncertain. The CDR3 runs to 12 residues. Deletions cut 6 bases from V and 8 bases from J, with 10 bases between.

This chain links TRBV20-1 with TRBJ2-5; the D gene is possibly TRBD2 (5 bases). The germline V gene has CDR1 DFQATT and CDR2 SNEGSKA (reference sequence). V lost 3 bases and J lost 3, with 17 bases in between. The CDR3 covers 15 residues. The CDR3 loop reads CSASMAGGWEETQYF. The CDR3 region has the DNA TGCAGTGCTAGTATGGCCGGAGGATGGGAAGAGACCCAGTACTTC.

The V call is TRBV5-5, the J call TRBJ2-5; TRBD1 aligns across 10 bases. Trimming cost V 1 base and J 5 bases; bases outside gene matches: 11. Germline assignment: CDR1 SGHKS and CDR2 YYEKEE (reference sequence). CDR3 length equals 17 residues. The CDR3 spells CASSLLRDRGGLETQYF. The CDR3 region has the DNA TGTGCCAGCAGCTTGCTCCGGGACAGGGGTGGATTGGAGACCCAGTACTTC.

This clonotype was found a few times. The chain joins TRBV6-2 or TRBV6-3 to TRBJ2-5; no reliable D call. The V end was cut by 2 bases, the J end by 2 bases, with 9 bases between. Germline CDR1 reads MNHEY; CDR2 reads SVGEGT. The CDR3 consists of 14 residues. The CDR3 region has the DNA TGTGCCAGCAGTTACCCCAGGATACAAGAGACCCAGTACTTC. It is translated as CASSYPRIQETQYF.

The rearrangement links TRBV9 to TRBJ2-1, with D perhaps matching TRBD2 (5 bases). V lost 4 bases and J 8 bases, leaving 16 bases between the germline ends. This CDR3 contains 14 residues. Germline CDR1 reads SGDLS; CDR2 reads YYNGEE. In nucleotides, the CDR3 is TGTGCCAGCAGCCTGGAGGCTGGAGTAGATGAGCAGTTCTTC. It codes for CASSLEAGVDEQFF.

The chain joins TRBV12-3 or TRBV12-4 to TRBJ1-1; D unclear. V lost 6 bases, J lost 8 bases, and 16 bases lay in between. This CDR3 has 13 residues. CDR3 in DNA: TGTGCCAGCAGATTTAATTGGGGAACCGAAGCTTTCTTT. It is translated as CASRFNWGTEAFF.

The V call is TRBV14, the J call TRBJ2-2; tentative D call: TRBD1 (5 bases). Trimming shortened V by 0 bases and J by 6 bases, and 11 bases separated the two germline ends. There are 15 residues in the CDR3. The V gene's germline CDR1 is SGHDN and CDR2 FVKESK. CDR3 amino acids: CASSQEGPRSGELFF. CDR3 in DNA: TGTGCCAGCAGCCAAGAGGGGCCCCGCTCCGGGGAGCTGTTTTTT.

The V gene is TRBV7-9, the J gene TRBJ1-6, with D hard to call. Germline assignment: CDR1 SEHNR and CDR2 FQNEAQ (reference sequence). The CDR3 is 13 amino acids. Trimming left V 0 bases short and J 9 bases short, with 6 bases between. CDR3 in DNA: TGTGCCAGCAGCTTAGCGGCGGTTTCACCCCTCCACTTT. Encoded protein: CASSLAAVSPLHF.

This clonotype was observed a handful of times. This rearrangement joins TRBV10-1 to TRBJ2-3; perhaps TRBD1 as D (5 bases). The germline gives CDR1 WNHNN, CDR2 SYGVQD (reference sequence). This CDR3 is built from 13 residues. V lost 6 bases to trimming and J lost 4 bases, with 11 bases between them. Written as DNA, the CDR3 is TGCGCCAGCAGCCAGTCAGGGTCAGATACGCAGTATTTT. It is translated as CASSQSGSDTQYF.

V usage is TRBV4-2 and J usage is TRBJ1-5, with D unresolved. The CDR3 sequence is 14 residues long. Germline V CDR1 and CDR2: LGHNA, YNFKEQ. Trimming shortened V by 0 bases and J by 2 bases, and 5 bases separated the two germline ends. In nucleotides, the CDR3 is TGTGCCAGCAGCCAAGACAGCGGCAATCAGCCCCAGCATTTT. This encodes CASSQDSGNQPQHF.

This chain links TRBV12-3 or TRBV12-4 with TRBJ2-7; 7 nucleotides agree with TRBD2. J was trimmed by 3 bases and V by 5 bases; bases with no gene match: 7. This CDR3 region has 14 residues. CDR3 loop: CASSTRGTIYEQYF. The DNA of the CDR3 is TGTGCCAGCAGTACACGAGGGACTATCTACGAGCAGTACTTC.

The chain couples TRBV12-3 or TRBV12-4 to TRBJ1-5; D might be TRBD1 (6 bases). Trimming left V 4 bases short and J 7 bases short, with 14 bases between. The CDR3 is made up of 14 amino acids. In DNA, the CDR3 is TGTGCCAGCAGTTCAAGGGGGTCGGGGCAGCCCCAGCATTTT. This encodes CASSSRGSGQPQHF.

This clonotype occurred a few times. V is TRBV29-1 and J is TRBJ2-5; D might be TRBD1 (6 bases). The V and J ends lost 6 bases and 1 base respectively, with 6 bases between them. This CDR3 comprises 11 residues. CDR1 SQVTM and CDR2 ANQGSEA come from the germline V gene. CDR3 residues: CSVDSQETQYF. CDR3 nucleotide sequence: TGCAGCGTGGACAGCCAAGAGACCCAGTACTTC.

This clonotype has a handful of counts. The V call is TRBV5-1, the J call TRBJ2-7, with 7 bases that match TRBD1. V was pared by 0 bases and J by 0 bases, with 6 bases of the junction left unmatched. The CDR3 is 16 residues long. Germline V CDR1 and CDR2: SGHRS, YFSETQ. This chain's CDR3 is CASSLAPGQSSYEQYF. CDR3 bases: TGCGCCAGCAGCTTGGCCCCGGGACAGAGCTCCTACGAGCAGTACTTC.

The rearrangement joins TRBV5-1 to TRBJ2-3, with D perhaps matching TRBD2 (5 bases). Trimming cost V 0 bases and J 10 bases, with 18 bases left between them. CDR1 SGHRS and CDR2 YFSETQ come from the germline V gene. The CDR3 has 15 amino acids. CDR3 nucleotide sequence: TGCGCCAGCAGCTTGGGACTATTATCTAGCTCCGCGCAGTATTTT. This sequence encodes CASSLGLLSSSAQYF.

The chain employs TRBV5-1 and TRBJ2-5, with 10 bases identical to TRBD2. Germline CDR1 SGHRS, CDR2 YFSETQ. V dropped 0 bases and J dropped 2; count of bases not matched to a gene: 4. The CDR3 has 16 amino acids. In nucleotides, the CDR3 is TGCGCCAGCAGCTTGGCCGTAGCGGGGGGACAAGAGACCCAGTACTTC. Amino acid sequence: CASSLAVAGGQETQYF.

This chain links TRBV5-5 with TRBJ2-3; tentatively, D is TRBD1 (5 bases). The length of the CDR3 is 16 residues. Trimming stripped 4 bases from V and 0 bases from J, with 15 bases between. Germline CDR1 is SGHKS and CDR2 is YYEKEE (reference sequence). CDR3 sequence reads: CASSAPWAGSTDTQYF. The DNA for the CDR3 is TGTGCCAGCAGCGCCCCGTGGGCAGGGAGCACAGATACGCAGTATTTT.

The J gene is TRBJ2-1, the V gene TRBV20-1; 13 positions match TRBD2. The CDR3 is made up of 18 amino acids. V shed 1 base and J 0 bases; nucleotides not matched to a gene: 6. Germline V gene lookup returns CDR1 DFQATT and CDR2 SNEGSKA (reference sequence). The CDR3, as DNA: TGCAGTGCTAGAGCCGGGACTAGCGGGGTCAGCTCCTACAATGAGCAGTTCTTC. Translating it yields CSARAGTSGVSSYNEQFF.

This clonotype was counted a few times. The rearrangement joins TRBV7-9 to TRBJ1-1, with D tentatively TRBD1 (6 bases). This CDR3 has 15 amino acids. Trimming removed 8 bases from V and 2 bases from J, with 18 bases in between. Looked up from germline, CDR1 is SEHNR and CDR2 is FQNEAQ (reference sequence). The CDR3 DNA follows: TGTGCCAGCGGAAACGGGGGCAGCTTTAACACTGAAGCTTTCTTT. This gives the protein CASGNGGSFNTEAFF.

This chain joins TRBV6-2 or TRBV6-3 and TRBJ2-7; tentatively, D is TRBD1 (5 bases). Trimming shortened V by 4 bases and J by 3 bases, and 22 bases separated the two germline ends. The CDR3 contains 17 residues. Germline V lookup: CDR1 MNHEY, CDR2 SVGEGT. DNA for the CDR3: TGTGCCAGCAGTTCTCCCCAAGGCCCTAAACAGGACTACGAGCAGTACTTC. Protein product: CASSSPQGPKQDYEQYF.

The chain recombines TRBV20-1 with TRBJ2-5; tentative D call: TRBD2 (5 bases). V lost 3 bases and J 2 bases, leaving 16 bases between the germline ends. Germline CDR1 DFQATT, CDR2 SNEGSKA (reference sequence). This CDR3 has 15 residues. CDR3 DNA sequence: TGCAGTGCTAGTAGCGCTTACTTCAATCAAGAGACCCAGTACTTC. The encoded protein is CSASSAYFNQETQYF.

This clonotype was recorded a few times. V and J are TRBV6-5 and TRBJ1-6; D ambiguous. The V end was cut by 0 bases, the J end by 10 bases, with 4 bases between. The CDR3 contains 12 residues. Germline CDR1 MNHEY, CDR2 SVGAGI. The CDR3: CASSYSRSPLHF. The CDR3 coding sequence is TGTGCCAGCAGTTACTCGAGATCACCCCTCCACTTT.

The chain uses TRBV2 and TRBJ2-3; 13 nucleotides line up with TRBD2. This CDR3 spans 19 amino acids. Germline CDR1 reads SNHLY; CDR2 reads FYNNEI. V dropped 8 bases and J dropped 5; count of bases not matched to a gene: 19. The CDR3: CASSRPGTSGGVQKDTQYF. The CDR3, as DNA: TGTGCCAGCTCTCGCCCCGGCACTAGCGGGGGGGTGCAGAAAGATACGCAGTATTTT.